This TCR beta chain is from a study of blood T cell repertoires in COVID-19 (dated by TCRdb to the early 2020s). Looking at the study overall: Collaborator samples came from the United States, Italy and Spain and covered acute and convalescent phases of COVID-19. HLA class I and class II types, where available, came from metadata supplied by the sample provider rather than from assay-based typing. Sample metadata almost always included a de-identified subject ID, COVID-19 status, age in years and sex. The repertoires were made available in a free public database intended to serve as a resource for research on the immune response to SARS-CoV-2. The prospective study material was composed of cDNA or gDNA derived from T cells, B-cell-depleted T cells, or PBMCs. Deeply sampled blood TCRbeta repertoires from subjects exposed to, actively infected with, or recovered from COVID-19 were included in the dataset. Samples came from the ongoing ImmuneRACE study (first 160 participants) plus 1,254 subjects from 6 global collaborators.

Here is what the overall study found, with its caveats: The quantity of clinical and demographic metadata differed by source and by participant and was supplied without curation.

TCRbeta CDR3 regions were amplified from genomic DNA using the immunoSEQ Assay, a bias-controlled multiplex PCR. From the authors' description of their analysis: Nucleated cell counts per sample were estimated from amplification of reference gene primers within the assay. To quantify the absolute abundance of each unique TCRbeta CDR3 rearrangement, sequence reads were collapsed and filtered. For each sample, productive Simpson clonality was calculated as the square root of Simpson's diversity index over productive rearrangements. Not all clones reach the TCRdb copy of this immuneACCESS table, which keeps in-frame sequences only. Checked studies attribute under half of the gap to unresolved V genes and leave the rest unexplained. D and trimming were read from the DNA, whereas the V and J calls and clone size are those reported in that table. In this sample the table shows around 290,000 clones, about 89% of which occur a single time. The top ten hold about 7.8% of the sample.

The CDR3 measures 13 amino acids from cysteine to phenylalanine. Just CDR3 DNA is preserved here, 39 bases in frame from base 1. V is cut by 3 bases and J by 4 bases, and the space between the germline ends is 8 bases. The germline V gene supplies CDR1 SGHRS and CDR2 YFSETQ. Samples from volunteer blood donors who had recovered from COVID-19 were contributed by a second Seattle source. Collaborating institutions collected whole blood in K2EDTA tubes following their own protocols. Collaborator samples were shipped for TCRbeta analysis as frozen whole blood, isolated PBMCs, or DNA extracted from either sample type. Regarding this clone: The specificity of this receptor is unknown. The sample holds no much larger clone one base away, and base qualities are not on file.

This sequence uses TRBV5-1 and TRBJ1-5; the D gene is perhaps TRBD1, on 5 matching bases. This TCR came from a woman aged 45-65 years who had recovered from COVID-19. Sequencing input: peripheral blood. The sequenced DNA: TGCGCCAGCAGCTGGGAGGGGAATCAGCCCCAGCATTTT. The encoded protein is CASSWEGNQPQHF.